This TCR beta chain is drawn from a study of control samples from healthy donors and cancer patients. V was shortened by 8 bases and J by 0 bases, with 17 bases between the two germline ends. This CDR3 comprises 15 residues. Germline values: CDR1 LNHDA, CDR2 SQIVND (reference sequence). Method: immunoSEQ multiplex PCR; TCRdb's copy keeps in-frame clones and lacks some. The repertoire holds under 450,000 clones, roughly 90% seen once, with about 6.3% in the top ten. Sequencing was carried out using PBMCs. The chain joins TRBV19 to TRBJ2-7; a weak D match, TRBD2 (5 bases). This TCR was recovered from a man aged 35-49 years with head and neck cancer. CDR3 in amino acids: CASAPGEVSSYEQYF. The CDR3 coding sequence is TGTGCCAGTGCCCCCGGGGAAGTTAGCTCCTACGAGCAGTACTTC.